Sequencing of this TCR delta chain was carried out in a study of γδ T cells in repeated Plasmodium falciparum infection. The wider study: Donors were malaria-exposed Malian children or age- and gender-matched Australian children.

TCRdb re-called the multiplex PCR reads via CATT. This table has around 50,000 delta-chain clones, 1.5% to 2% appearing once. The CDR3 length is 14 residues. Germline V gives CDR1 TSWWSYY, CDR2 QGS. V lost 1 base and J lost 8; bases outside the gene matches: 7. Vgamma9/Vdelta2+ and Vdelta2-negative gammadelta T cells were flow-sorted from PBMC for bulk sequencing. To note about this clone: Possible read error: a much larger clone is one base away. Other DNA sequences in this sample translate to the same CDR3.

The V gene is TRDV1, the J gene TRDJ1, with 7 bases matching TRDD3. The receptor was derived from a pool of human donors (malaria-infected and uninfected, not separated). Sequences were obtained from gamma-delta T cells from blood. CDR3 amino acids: CALGEPWGLNKLIF. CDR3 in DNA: TGTGCTCTTGGGGAACCCTGGGGGCTTAACAAACTCATCTTT.